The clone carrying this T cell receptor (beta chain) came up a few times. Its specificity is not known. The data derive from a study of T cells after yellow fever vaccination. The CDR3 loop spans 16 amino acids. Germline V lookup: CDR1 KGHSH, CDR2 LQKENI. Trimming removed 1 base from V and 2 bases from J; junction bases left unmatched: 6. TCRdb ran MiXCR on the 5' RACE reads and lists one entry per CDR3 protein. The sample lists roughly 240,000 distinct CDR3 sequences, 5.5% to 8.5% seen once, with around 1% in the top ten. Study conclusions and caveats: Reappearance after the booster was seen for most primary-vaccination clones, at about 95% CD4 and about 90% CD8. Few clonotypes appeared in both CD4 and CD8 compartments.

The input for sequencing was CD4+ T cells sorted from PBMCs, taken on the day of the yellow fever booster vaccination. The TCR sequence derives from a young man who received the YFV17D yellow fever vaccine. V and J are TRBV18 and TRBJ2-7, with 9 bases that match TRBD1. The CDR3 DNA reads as TGTGCCAGCTCACCACTTGGGACAGGGCAAACCTACGAGCAGTACTTC. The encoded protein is CASSPLGTGQTYEQYF.